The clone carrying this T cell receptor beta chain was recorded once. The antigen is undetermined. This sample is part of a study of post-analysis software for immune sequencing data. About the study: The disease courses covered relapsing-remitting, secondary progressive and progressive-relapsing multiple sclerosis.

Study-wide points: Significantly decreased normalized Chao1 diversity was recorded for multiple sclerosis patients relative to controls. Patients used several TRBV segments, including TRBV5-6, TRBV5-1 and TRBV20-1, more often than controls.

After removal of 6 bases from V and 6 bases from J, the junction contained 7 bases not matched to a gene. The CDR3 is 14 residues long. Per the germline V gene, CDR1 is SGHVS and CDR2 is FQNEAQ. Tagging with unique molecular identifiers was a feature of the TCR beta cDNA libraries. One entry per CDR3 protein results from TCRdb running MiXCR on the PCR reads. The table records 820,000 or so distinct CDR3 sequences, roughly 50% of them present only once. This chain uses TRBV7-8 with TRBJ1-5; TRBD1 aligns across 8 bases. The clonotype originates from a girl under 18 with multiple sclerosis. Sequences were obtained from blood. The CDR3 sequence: CASSQGAIRQPQHF. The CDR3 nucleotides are TGTGCCAGCAGTCAGGGGGCTATTCGTCAGCCCCAGCATTTT.